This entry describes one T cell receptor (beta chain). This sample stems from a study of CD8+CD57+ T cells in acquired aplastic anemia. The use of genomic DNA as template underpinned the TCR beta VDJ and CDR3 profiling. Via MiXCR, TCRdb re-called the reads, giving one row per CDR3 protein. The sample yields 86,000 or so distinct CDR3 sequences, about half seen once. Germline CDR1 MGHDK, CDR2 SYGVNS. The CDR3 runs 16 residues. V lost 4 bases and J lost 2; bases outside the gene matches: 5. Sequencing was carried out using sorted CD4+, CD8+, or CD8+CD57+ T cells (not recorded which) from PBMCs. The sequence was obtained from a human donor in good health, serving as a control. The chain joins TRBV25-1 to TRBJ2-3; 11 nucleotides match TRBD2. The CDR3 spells CASSALAGGTTDTQYF. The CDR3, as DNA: TGTGCCAGCAGTGCCCTAGCGGGAGGAACCACAGATACGCAGTATTTT. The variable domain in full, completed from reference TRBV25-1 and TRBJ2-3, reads EADIYQTPRYLVIGTGKKITLECSQTMGHDKMYWYQQDPGMELHLIHYSYGVNSTEKGDLSSESTVSRIRTEHFPLTLESARPSHTSQYLCASSALAGGTTDTQYFGPGTRLTVL.